Listed below are T cell receptor beta chains from one sample, sequenced in a study of T cells and Merkel cell carcinoma outcomes. Measured with immunoSEQ multiplex PCR; TCRdb has only the in-frame clones, and not every one. The sample records some 2,000 clones, roughly 91% being singletons. Material: tumor tissue from Merkel cell carcinoma. These receptors originate from a human donor with Merkel cell carcinoma. CDR3s leave out the opening cysteine and the closing phenylalanine or tryptophan.

j_call,v_call,cdr3_aa
TRBJ2-7,TRBV2,ASSDRGRNEQY
TRBJ2-1,TRBV6-1,ASRAIQGEQF
TRBJ1-3,TRBV4-1,ASSQARLASGNTIY
TRBJ2-7,TRBV19,ASSIGYEQY
TRBJ1-5,TRBV28,ASSSPFGQISLNQPQH
TRBJ1-1,TRBV5-4,ASSLRLNTEAF
TRBJ2-1,TRBV7-9,ASSLALLANEQF
TRBJ1-3,TRBV9,ASSVGPGKVGNTIY
TRBJ2-5,TRBV9,ASSVVPGGLEIQY
TRBJ2-1,TRBV9,ASSPLFSGTSSYNEQF
TRBJ2-2,TRBV5-4,ASSISALGSGELF
TRBJ1-2,TRBV5-1,ASSLGQNNYGYT
TRBJ2-2,TRBV7-3,ASGLRGGTGELF
TRBJ2-7,TRBV18,ASSPQGREQY
TRBJ2-3,TRBV5-6,ASSLDLYTDTQY
TRBJ2-5,TRBV30,AWRSGTGAWETQY
TRBJ2-5,TRBV6-1,ASNRLAEETQY
TRBJ2-2,TRBV11-1,ASRGQVTGELF
TRBJ2-7,TRBV10-3,AISEPTGTGTYEQY
TRBJ2-7,TRBV7-7,ASSFDRLLGQY
TRBJ1-1,TRBV28,ASSRDRVTEAF
TRBJ1-2,TRBV7-9,ASSSQVWYGYT
TRBJ2-7,TRBV27,ASRPLARLRYEQY
TRBJ2-6,TRBV27,ASSLLGMGSGANVLT
TRBJ2-7,TRBV4-1,ASSQGWQSYEQY
TRBJ2-1,TRBV6-6,ASSLANEQF
TRBJ2-7,TRBV13,ASSSRQLSYEQY